Reported below is one TCR beta chain. Its antigen is not known. TCRdb keeps only in-frame clones here, not all; method: immunoSEQ multiplex PCR. The sample records about 150,000 clones, about 91% being singletons. This entry belongs to a study of T cell responses to AZD1222 COVID-19 vaccine. Study-wide background: The analysis combined second doses at about 4 or about 12 weeks. The study, taken as a whole, reports: A mostly white British donor set with more females was recruited, and clonal diversity was possibly underestimated.

The germline CDR1 and CDR2 sequences are KGHSH and LQKENI. This CDR3 has 15 amino acids. V lost 3 bases, J lost 3 bases, and 5 bases stayed unmatched. The starting material was peripheral blood, obtained on day 0 of AZD1222 vaccination. The chain is built from TRBV18 and TRBJ1-1; 9 nucleotides match TRBD1. This receptor was obtained from an adult in good health. The CDR3 here is CASSPTQGADTEAFF. CDR3 nucleotides: TGTGCCAGCTCACCGACACAGGGGGCAGACACTGAAGCTTTCTTT.